The subject of this entry is one TCR beta chain. Regions amplified from RNA transcripts were the TCR beta CDR3 regions. The HTBI primer set drove a first-round RT-PCR of the TCR CDR3. TCRdb independently ran MiXCR on the multiplex PCR reads; one entry per CDR3 protein. The sample shows about 590,000 distinct CDR3 sequences, around 14% of them seen only once. The data stem from a study of T cells in Graves' hyperthyroidism and ophthalmopathy. V was clipped by 1 base and J by 3 bases, with 16 bases between them. Germline V CDR1 and CDR2: SGHVT, SQSDAQ. The CDR3 is 17 amino acids. The material sequenced was blood. This chain uses TRBV7-4 with TRBJ2-1; D is possibly TRBD1 (6 bases). The receptor's source is a woman aged 25 to 39 with Graves' hyperthyroidism. The CDR3 loop is CASSLEYRGNIYNEQFF. In nucleotides, the CDR3 is TGTGCCAGCAGCTTAGAATATAGGGGGAATATCTACAATGAGCAGTTCTTC.